The rows below give T cell receptor beta chains drawn from one sample of a study of early T cells in non-severe SARS-CoV-2 infection. TCRdb recomputed calls from the 5' RACE reads with MiXCR, one row per CDR3 protein. The table includes about 61,000 distinct CDR3 sequences, about a tenth detected once. What was sequenced was whole blood. The receptors were sampled from an adult who was a healthcare worker with PCR-confirmed SARS-CoV-2 infection or an uninfected control (not recorded which). Each CDR3 is given with its conserved first and last residue. Fields, in order: J gene, V gene, D gene, clone size, CDR3 protein, CDR3 DNA. D genes are given only for firm matches. Some rows mark clone size as missing; the rest say once, few, many or name a class of expanded clone.

>TRBJ2-7|TRBV7-9|-|many
CASSLSGYEQYF
TGTGCCAGCAGCTTATCCGGATACGAGCAGTACTTC
>TRBJ2-5|TRBV5-1|-|many
CASSLGLGRQETQYF
TGCGCCAGCAGCTTGGGACTAGGCCGGCAAGAGACCCAGTACTTC
>TRBJ1-2|TRBV29-1|-|few
CSVEAENYGYTF
TGCAGCGTTGAGGCGGAGAACTATGGCTACACCTTC
>TRBJ1-1|TRBV29-1|-|few
CSVDLASRRTEAFF
TGCAGCGTTGACCTTGCGTCGAGGCGCACTGAAGCTTTCTTT
>TRBJ1-5|TRBV12-3/TRBV12-4|-|-
CASSSQGNQPQHF
TGTGCCAGCAGTTCACAGGGAAATCAGCCCCAGCATTTT
>TRBJ2-7|TRBV7-6|-|few
CASSPPGGPVYEQYF
TGTGCCAGCAGCCCTCCTGGGGGGCCTGTCTACGAGCAGTACTTC
>TRBJ1-6|TRBV5-4|-|-
CASSGRRGGSPLHF
TGTGCCAGCAGCGGGAGGAGGGGCGGCTCACCCCTCCACTTT
>TRBJ2-2|TRBV15|-|-
CATSRSHNLAPGELFF
TGTGCCACCAGCAGATCCCACAATTTGGCCCCCGGGGAGCTGTTTTTT
>TRBJ2-6|TRBV7-8|-|few
CASSLPSGANVLTF
TGTGCCAGCAGCTTACCATCTGGGGCCAACGTCCTGACTTTC
>TRBJ2-3|TRBV7-2|-|few
CASSLGVWEDTQYF
TGTGCCAGCAGCTTAGGGGTCTGGGAAGATACGCAGTATTTT
>TRBJ2-1|TRBV6-1|TRBD2|-
CASSEGGGVYNEQFF
TGTGCCAGCAGTGAGGGCGGGGGGGTGTACAATGAGCAGTTCTTC
>TRBJ1-4|TRBV7-9|TRBD1|-
CASSLDRGRGEKLFF
TGTGCCAGCAGCTTGGACAGGGGACGTGGGGAAAAACTGTTTTTT
>TRBJ1-5|TRBV7-6|TRBD1|many
CASSLGDRGTQPQHF
TGTGCCAGCAGCTTAGGGGACAGGGGAACTCAGCCCCAGCATTTT
>TRBJ1-1|TRBV14|-|many
CASSRQWNTEAFF
TGTGCCAGCAGCCGACAGTGGAACACTGAAGCTTTCTTT
>TRBJ2-3|TRBV2|TRBD2|-
CASSSPSGGSTDTQYF
TGTGCCAGCAGTTCTCCCAGCGGGGGTAGCACAGATACGCAGTATTTT
>TRBJ2-1|TRBV7-9|-|-
CASTPNNEQFF
TGTGCCAGCACCCCGAACAATGAGCAGTTCTTC
>TRBJ2-5|TRBV3-1|TRBD1|few
CASSPQTGNQETQYF
TGTGCCAGCAGCCCCCAGACAGGGAACCAAGAGACCCAGTACTTC
>TRBJ1-6|TRBV20-1|TRBD1|few
CSASQGQGLSPLHF
TGCAGTGCTAGTCAGGGACAGGGGCTCTCACCCCTCCACTTT
>TRBJ2-3|TRBV24-1|-|-
CATSDPVRGTDTQYF
TGTGCCACCAGTGACCCCGTTCGGGGGACAGATACGCAGTATTTT
>TRBJ2-1|TRBV6-2/TRBV6-3|-|many
CASGTGPRFDNEQFF
TGTGCCAGCGGAACCGGACCCCGCTTCGACAATGAGCAGTTCTTC
>TRBJ2-7|TRBV5-1|-|-
CASSNPVVGIGINEQYF
TGCGCCAGCAGCAACCCCGTTGTTGGGATAGGGATCAACGAGCAGTACTTC
>TRBJ2-3|TRBV30|TRBD2|many
CAWTLGTSGTDTQYF
TGTGCCTGGACCTTAGGGACTAGTGGGACAGATACGCAGTATTTT
>TRBJ1-3|TRBV6-6|TRBD1|many
CASTQDRGPGNTIYF
TGTGCCAGCACACAGGACAGGGGGCCTGGAAACACCATATATTTT
>TRBJ1-3|TRBV6-1|-|-
CASSAPGTNGNTIYF
TGTGCCAGCAGTGCCCCGGGGACTAACGGAAACACCATATATTTT